These 26 T cell receptor beta chains originate from one sample sequenced in a study of T cell clones after liver transplantation. TCRdb's table, derived via immunoSEQ multiplex PCR, lists solely in-frame clones and lacks some. This table has under 150,000 clones, over 75% appearing once. This specimen was CD4+ T cells from blood, taken 12 months after liver transplant. The receptor set was obtained from a human patient who received a liver transplant. Some T cells may arise from the graft donor.

The genes are TRBV15 and TRBJ1-4; D is perhaps TRBD1 (5 bases). The germline V and J ends were trimmed by 4 bases and 6 bases, with 12 bases remaining between them. CDR3 length: 14 amino acids. Per the germline V gene, CDR1 is LNHNV and CDR2 is YYDKDF (reference sequence). The CDR3 DNA reads TGTGCCACCAGCAACCCGAAAGGGGATGAAAAACTGTTTTTT. Amino acid sequence: CATSNPKGDEKLFF. The full variable domain, in which reference TRBV15 and TRBJ1-4 provide the parts outside the CDR3, is DAMVIQNPRYQVTQFGKPVTLSCSQTLNHNVMYWYQQKSSQAPKLLFHYYDKDFNNEADTPDNFQSRRPNTSFCFLDIRSPGLGDTAMYLCATSNPKGDEKLFFGSGTQLSVL.

The chain is built from TRBV5-1 and TRBJ2-2; no reliable D call. Per germline, CDR1 SGHRS and CDR2 YFSETQ. V was pared by 4 bases and J by 5 bases, with 9 bases between. There are 13 residues in the CDR3. The CDR3: CASSAQATGELFF. In nucleotides, the CDR3 is TGCGCCAGCAGCGCGCAGGCTACCGGGGAGCTGTTTTTT.

The CDR3 loop reads CSAWSGRTTDTQYF. CDR3 coding DNA: TGCAGCGCGTGGAGCGGGAGAACAACAGATACGCAGTATTTT. The gene calls are TRBV29-1 and TRBJ2-3; the match to TRBD2 covers 8 bases. Germline V gene data show CDR1 as SQVTM and CDR2 as ANQGSEA. V shed 7 bases and J 3 bases; nucleotides not matched to a gene: 9. CDR3 length: 14 residues.

V usage is TRBV19 and J usage is TRBJ1-2; 9 positions agree with TRBD1. Germline values: CDR1 LNHDA, CDR2 SQIVND (reference sequence). The CDR3 has 15 amino acids. The J segment lost 7 bases and the V segment lost 9 bases, leaving 15 bases of the junction unmatched. The CDR3, as DNA: TGTGCCAGCCACTTGGGGGACAGGGACACCGGTGGCTACACCTTC. Encoded protein: CASHLGDRDTGGYTF.

The rearrangement links TRBV30 to TRBJ1-2; a possible D gene is TRBD1 (5 bases). Trimming pared 2 bases from V and 8 bases from J, leaving 15 bases between. Germline assignment: CDR1 GTSNPN and CDR2 SVGIG (reference sequence). This CDR3 comprises 13 residues. The chain's CDR3 is CAWSRDRPRGYTF. CDR3 coding DNA: TGTGCCTGGAGTAGGGACCGACCTAGAGGCTACACCTTC.

The chain is built from TRBV10-3 and TRBJ2-5; D remains unclear. The V end was cut by 5 bases, the J end by 1 base, with 8 bases between. The length of the CDR3 is 13 residues. Per germline, CDR1 ENHRY and CDR2 SYGVKD. The CDR3 nucleotides are TGTGCCATCAGTCGACTGATCCAAGAGACCCAGTACTTC. As protein: CAISRLIQETQYF.

The chain recombines TRBV4-1 with TRBJ2-5; 7 bases are a match to TRBD1. With 5 bases clipped from V and 4 bases from J, the junction kept 13 bases outside the gene matches. The CDR3 extends over 16 amino acids. Looked up from germline, CDR1 is MGHRA and CDR2 is YSYEKL. The CDR3 loop is CASSATPGQRRETQYF. For the CDR3, the DNA is TGCGCCAGCAGCGCGACACCGGGACAGAGGCGAGAGACCCAGTACTTC.

The chain combines TRBV5-6 with TRBJ1-5; D uncertain. Trimming stripped 2 bases from V and 3 bases from J, with 9 bases between. The germline gives CDR1 SGHDT, CDR2 YYEEEE. This CDR3 spans 14 amino acids. Here the CDR3 DNA reads TGTGCCAGCAGCTTTATCCAAGACAATCAGCCCCAGCATTTT. Translated, it gives CASSFIQDNQPQHF.

This clone was picked up one time. V gene TRBV10-3 combines with J gene TRBJ2-3, with 12 bases that match TRBD2. CDR3 length: 16 amino acids. In germline, CDR1 is ENHRY, CDR2 SYGVKD. With V trimmed by 6 bases and J by 0 bases, 4 bases remained unmatched. DNA for the CDR3: TGTGCCATCAGCCGAGGGACTAGCGGGAGCACAGATACGCAGTATTTT. This sequence encodes CAISRGTSGSTDTQYF.

This chain uses TRBV11-3 with TRBJ2-5; 11 bases align to TRBD2. Unmatched junction bases numbered 10, after V lost 2 bases and J lost 2 bases. Germline lookup yields CDR1 SGHNT and CDR2 YENEEA. The CDR3 covers 18 residues. The CDR3: CASSLFLAGGPGQETQYF. Written as DNA, the CDR3 is TGTGCCAGCAGCTTATTTTTAGCGGGAGGGCCGGGGCAAGAGACCCAGTACTTC. Using reference TRBV11-3 and TRBJ2-5 for the parts outside the CDR3, the full variable domain is EAGVVQSPRYKIIEKKQPVAFWCNPISGHNTLYWYLQNLGQGPELLIRYENEEAVDDSQLPKDRFSAERLKGVDSTLKIQPAELGDSAVYLCASSLFLAGGPGQETQYFGPGTRLLVL.

The chain joins TRBV11-3 to TRBJ2-3; 9 positions agree with TRBD1. V was pared by 4 bases and J by 1 base, with 9 bases of the junction left unmatched. Looked up from germline, CDR1 is SGHNT and CDR2 is YENEEA. The CDR3 consists of 17 residues. The CDR3 sequence is CASSSDPRDRGTDTQYF. The CDR3 nucleotides read TGTGCCAGCAGCTCCGATCCCCGGGACAGGGGCACAGATACGCAGTATTTT.

The chain joins TRBV28 to TRBJ1-5; the match to TRBD1 covers 7 bases. There are 15 residues in the CDR3. Germline CDR1 reads MDHEN; CDR2 reads SYDVKM. V shed 5 bases and J 2 bases; nucleotides not matched to a gene: 6. DNA for the CDR3: TGTGCCAGCAGTGTCACAGGGGCTGGCAATCAGCCCCAGCATTTT. It encodes CASSVTGAGNQPQHF.

This chain joins TRBV29-1 and TRBJ1-1; the match to TRBD1 covers 7 bases. The CDR3 covers 15 residues. V shed 3 bases and J 4 bases; nucleotides not matched to a gene: 11. Germline assignment: CDR1 SQVTM and CDR2 ANQGSEA. The CDR3 DNA is TGCAGCGTTGAGGCCCAAACAGGGGTCCCCACTGAAGCTTTCTTT. This gives the protein CSVEAQTGVPTEAFF.

This chain links TRBV15 with TRBJ1-5; TRBD1 matches at 10 bases. Germline values: CDR1 LNHNV, CDR2 YYDKDF (reference sequence). CDR3 length equals 16 residues. V was clipped by 4 bases and J by 3 bases; unmatched bases: 6. CDR3 nucleotides: TGTGCCACCAGCATTGACAGGGGGCGAACCAATCAGCCCCAGCATTTT. Translated, it gives CATSIDRGRTNQPQHF.

This chain joins TRBV11-3 and TRBJ2-1, with a weak D call TRBD1 (5 bases). V lost 2 bases, J lost 7 bases, and 15 bases lay in between. The CDR3 totals 15 residues. Germline V gene sequence: CDR1 SGHNT, CDR2 YENEEA. CDR3 region: CASSLKQAFLNEQFF. The CDR3 bases are TGTGCCAGCAGCTTAAAACAGGCATTTCTAAATGAGCAGTTCTTC.

V usage is TRBV19 and J usage is TRBJ1-2; 10 bases match TRBD1. This CDR3 has 15 amino acids. The trim removed 6 bases at V and 2 bases at J, leaving 6 bases unmatched. Germline assignment: CDR1 LNHDA and CDR2 SQIVND (reference sequence). The CDR3 bases are TGTGCCAGTAGGGACAGGGGGTTCCAGAACTATGGCTACACCTTC. As protein: CASRDRGFQNYGYTF.

The J gene is TRBJ2-1, the V gene TRBV11-2, with D tentatively TRBD1 or TRBD2 (5 bases each). The CDR3 length is 13 residues. Trimming left V 5 bases short and J 8 bases short, with 13 bases between. Germline V gene sequence: CDR1 SGHAT, CDR2 FQNNGV. The CDR3 DNA reads TGTGCCAGCAGCCAAAATCGGGGCGATGAGCAGTTCTTC. It specifies CASSQNRGDEQFF.

The chain recombines TRBV7-2 with TRBJ2-5, with D possibly matching TRBD1 (8 bases). The germline CDR1 and CDR2 sequences are SGHTA and FQGNSA. Trimming removed 4 bases at V and 3 bases at J, with 12 bases between. The CDR3 length is 14 residues. Written as DNA, the CDR3 is TGTGCCAGCAGCTCACAGGGGGGGAAAGAGACCCAGTACTTC. This codes for CASSSQGGKETQYF.

The chain employs TRBV6-1 and TRBJ2-1; D is perhaps TRBD2 (6 bases). V was pared by 3 bases and J by 7 bases, with 16 bases between. This CDR3 comprises 15 residues. CDR1 MNHNS and CDR2 SASEGT come from the germline V gene. The CDR3 spells CASSDYGGNSNEQFF. As DNA, the CDR3 is TGTGCCAGCAGTGATTACGGCGGGAACAGTAATGAGCAGTTCTTC.

This chain links TRBV7-2 with TRBJ2-7; D is undetermined. This CDR3 spans 11 amino acids. With 3 bases removed from V and 2 bases from J, the gap between germline ends came to 2 bases. Per germline, CDR1 SGHTA and CDR2 FQGNSA. The CDR3 protein is CASSFTYEQYF. The CDR3 DNA reads TGTGCCAGCAGCTTTACCTACGAGCAGTACTTC.

V usage is TRBV19 and J usage is TRBJ1-3, with unresolved D. Germline loops: CDR1 LNHDA, CDR2 SQIVND (reference sequence). The CDR3 is 16 amino acids. Trimming stripped 3 bases from V and 0 bases from J, with 12 bases between. The CDR3 protein is CASSMDDLTSGNTIYF. The CDR3 bases are TGTGCCAGTAGTATGGACGACCTAACCTCTGGAAACACCATATATTTT.

This rearrangement joins TRBV4-3 to TRBJ2-3; no clear D gene. The CDR3 length is 15 residues. Per germline, CDR1 LGHNA and CDR2 YSLEER. V shed 1 base and J shed 0 bases, with 8 bases lying between them. The CDR3: CASSQVGLSTDTQYF. In DNA form, the CDR3 reads TGCGCCAGCAGCCAAGTAGGCCTGAGCACAGATACGCAGTATTTT.

The chain couples TRBV12-5 to TRBJ1-5; D is possibly TRBD1 (5 bases). V was clipped by 3 bases and J by 3 bases, with 12 bases between them. This CDR3 spans 15 amino acids. Per the germline V gene, CDR1 is LGHNT and CDR2 is FRNRAP. Here the CDR3 reads CASGFWGVFNQPQHF. The DNA of the CDR3 is TGTGCTAGTGGTTTTTGGGGGGTTTTCAATCAGCCCCAGCATTTT.

V and J are TRBV18 and TRBJ2-6; D call uncertain. Germline CDR1 KGHSH, CDR2 LQKENI. The CDR3 sequence is 15 residues long. Trimming pared 2 bases from V and 2 bases from J, leaving 7 bases between. The CDR3 sequence is CASSPGRAGANVLTF. CDR3 DNA sequence: TGTGCCAGCTCACCAGGACGGGCTGGGGCCAACGTCCTGACTTTC.

The chain recombines TRBV5-8 with TRBJ2-7; 9 bases are a match to TRBD1. CDR1 and CDR2 (germline): SGHTS, YDEGEE. The V gene end was trimmed by 4 bases and the J gene end by 4 bases; junction bases not matched to a gene: 9. The CDR3 has 15 residues. For the CDR3, the DNA is TGTGCCAGCAGCGCACCGGGACAGGGTGGTTACGAGCAGTACTTC. Its translation is CASSAPGQGGYEQYF.

The chain couples TRBV5-1 to TRBJ2-3; TRBD2 matches 9 bases. With 3 bases clipped from V and 5 bases from J, the junction kept 4 bases outside the gene matches. Germline CDR1 and CDR2: SGHRS and YFSETQ. The CDR3 has 14 amino acids. This CDR3 reads CASSWTSVEDTQYF. The CDR3 DNA reads TGCGCCAGCAGCTGGACTAGCGTGGAAGATACGCAGTATTTT.